The entry below gives a single T cell receptor beta chain sequence along with its context. Its antigen is undetermined. Per germline, CDR1 DFQATT and CDR2 SNEGSKA (reference sequence). The CDR3 length is 13 residues. V gave up 5 bases and J gave up 12 bases; unmatched junction bases: 10. Sample-barcoded 5' priming and a J-beta primer mix drove a second PCR of roughly 7 to 11 cycles. MiXCR, run by TCRdb on the 5' RACE reads, gives a single entry per CDR3 protein. The sample shows over 1,300,000 distinct CDR3 sequences, 59% of them seen only once. These data come from a study of blood T cells in healthy people across ages. Findings of the study overall: A strong correlation was found between TCR beta diversity and the percentage of naive T cells. Significant beta diversity loss was already apparent by age approximately 42, declining roughly linearly. Diversity estimated from one million T cells was considered an underestimate. Higher diversity and more naive CD4+ cells were features of long-lived donors, compared to aged donors.

The sequenced sample consisted of blood. The source is a man younger than 35 in good health. V usage is TRBV20-1 and J usage is TRBJ2-1; 10 bases are shared with TRBD2. CDR3 residues: CSAQIAGGPVQFF. The CDR3 nucleotides are TGCAGTGCTCAAATAGCGGGAGGCCCGGTGCAGTTCTTC.